This T cell receptor beta chain derives from a study of cytomegalovirus exposure and HLA in healthy donors. V shed 4 bases and J shed 0 bases, with 12 bases lying between them. The length of the CDR3 is 15 residues. CDR1 MNHEY and CDR2 SMNVEV come from the germline V gene (reference sequence). Use of 60 Vbeta and 13 Jbeta primers characterized the PCR. Assay: immunoSEQ multiplex PCR; the TCRdb copy retains only in-frame clones and omits some. The table has 95,000 to 150,000 clones, 81% seen once; the top ten hold 2% to 2.5%. The study's findings and limits: DRB1 had the most TCR associations and HLA-C the fewest, a later analysis found, with rates varying by HLA locus.

Details on this clone: Its target is unknown.

The rearrangement uses TRBV27 and TRBJ2-5; possibly TRBD2 for D (5 bases). What was sequenced was PBMCs. This sequence originates from a woman aged 40-49 years in good health and CMV-seronegative. This chain's CDR3 is CASSSRVGYQETQYF. The CDR3 region has the DNA TGTGCCAGCAGTTCGAGGGTTGGGTACCAAGAGACCCAGTACTTC.